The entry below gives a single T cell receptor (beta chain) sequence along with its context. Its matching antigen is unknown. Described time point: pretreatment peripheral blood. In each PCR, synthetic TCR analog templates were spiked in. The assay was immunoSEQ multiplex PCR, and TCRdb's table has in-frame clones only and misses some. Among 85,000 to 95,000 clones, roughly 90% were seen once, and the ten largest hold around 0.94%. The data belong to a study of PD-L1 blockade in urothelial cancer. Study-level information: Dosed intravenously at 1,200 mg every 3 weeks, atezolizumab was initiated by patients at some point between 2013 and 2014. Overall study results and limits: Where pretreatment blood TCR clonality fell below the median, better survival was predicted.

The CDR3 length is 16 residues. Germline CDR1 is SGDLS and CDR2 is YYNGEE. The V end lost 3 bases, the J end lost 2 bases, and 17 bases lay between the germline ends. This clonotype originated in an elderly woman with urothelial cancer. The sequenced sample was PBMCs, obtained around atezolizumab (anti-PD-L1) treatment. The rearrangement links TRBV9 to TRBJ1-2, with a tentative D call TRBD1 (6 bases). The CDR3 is CASSDSGATFNYGYTF. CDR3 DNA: TGTGCCAGCAGCGATTCAGGGGCAACCTTCAACTATGGCTACACCTTC.